This T cell receptor (beta chain) was captured in a study of blood T cell repertoires in COVID-19. Study in general: Italy, Spain and the United States were the sources of the convalescent and acute COVID-19 samples. Nucleic acid was either cDNA or gDNA, and it came from T cells, B-cell-depleted T cells, or PBMCs.

Original handling: Using reference gene primer amplification, nucleated cell counts were estimated. Libraries were prepared by immunoSEQ multiplex PCR; TCRdb keeps only in-frame clonotypes and omits some of them. D and trimming come from the DNA, and the V and J calls and clone size come from that table. This repertoire shows more than 200,000 clones, 70% to 85% found once; its top ten account for approximately 4.9%. The sequencing sample was made of peripheral blood. The receptor comes from a woman aged 80 or over with active or convalescent COVID-19.

CDR3 coding DNA: TGCGCCAGCAGCATCAGGCAGGGATACAATGAGCAGTTCTTC. As protein: CASSIRQGYNEQFF. The genes are TRBV5-1 and TRBJ2-1; maybe TRBD1 (5 bases). Trimming left V 4 bases short and J 4 bases short, with 12 bases between. There are 14 residues in the CDR3. Germline values: CDR1 SGHRS, CDR2 YFSETQ.